The clone carrying this T cell receptor beta chain has only a few counts. CDR1 is SGHRS and CDR2 is YFSETQ in the germline V gene. CDR3 length: 13 residues. The V end was cut by 3 bases, the J end by 0 bases, with 7 bases between. This record comes from a study of response to subunit inactivated influenza vaccine. A single record per CDR3 protein comes from TCRdb applying MiXCR to the RT-PCR reads. The sample carries 700,000 to 800,000 distinct CDR3 sequences, about 18% recorded once. The material sequenced was PBMCs from blood, taken roughly 5 days after vaccination. This TCR derives from a man aged 50 to 59 who received an inactivated influenza vaccine. The chain joins TRBV5-1 to TRBJ2-7; D gene uncertain. Here the CDR3 reads CASSYDNSYEQYF. The CDR3 DNA is TGCGCCAGCAGCTATGACAACTCCTACGAGCAGTACTTC. Looking up the rest from reference TRBV5-1 and TRBJ2-7 gives the full variable domain: KAGVTQTPRYLIKTRGQQVTLSCSPISGHRSVSWYQQTPGQGLQFLFEYFSETQRNKGNFPGRFSGRQFSNSRSEMNVSTLELGDSALYLCASSYDNSYEQYFGPGTRLTVT.